This T cell receptor beta chain came from a study of blood T cell repertoires in COVID-19. The overall study: The study drew acute and convalescent COVID-19 samples from the United States, Italy and Spain.

The data were produced by immunoSEQ multiplex PCR, yet TCRdb's version contains in-frame clones alone and is incomplete. The sample shows hundreds of thousands of clones, roughly nine tenths of them seen only once. Trimming stripped 2 bases from V and 6 bases from J, with 17 bases between. CDR3 length: 15 residues. Germline V CDR1 and CDR2: SNHLY, FYNNEI. Recruits, aged roughly 18 to 89 years, lived in 20 to 30 US areas. Before they entered the study, exposed participants had met a COVID-19 case within 2 weeks. The receptor was isolated from a woman aged 45 to 65 who had been exposed to COVID-19. Sequencing used PBMCs or T cells enriched from blood (not recorded which). The rearrangement links TRBV2 to TRBJ2-7; D uncertain. The CDR3 spells CASSEWQIERLEQYF. The CDR3 nucleotides are TGTGCCAGCAGTGAATGGCAGATCGAGAGGCTCGAGCAGTACTTC.